This T cell receptor beta chain was sequenced during a study of blood T cell repertoires in COVID-19. For the study at large: COVID-19 samples, acute and convalescent, were from the United States, Italy and Spain. The analysed material was cDNA or gDNA that came from T cells, B-cell-depleted T cells, or PBMCs.

This clone was found a few times. Other DNA variants within this sample encode the same CDR3. CDR3 length equals 15 residues. The germline V gene encodes CDR1 MNHNS and CDR2 SASEGT. V gave up 0 bases and J gave up 3 bases; unmatched junction bases: 1. As originally analysed: Amplification of reference gene primers was used by the study to estimate nucleated cell counts. Some clones are missing from TCRdb's copy, which holds only in-frame ones; the method was immunoSEQ multiplex PCR. Clonal size and the V and J genes are those of that table, whereas D and trimming came from the DNA. The sample lists hundreds of thousands of clones; about 83% were seen once.

This chain connects TRBV6-1 to TRBJ2-7; the match to TRBD1 covers 11 bases. The receptor comes from a woman aged 45-65 years with acute or convalescent COVID-19. The sample taken for sequencing was peripheral blood. CDR3 bases: TGTGCCAGCAGTGAAGCGGGGACAGGGGGCTACGAGCAGTACTTC. This gives the protein CASSEAGTGGYEQYF.